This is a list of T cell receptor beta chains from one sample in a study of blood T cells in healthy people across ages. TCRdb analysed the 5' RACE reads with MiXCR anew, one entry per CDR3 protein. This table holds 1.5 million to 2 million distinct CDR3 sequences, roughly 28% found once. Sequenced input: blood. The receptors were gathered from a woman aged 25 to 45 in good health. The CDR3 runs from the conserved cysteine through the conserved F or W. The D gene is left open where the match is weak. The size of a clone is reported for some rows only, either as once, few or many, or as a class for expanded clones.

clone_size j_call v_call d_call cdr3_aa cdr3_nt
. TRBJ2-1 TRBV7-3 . CASSLLGGAPPDGEQFF TGTGCCAGCAGCTTACTAGGGGGAGCACCCCCAGATGGCGAGCAGTTCTTC
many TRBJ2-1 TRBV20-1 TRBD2 CSAKALAGGLFYNEQFF TGCAGTGCTAAAGCTTTAGCGGGGGGATTGTTTTACAATGAGCAGTTCTTC
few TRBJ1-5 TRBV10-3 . CAISELGGSQPQHF TGTGCCATCAGTGAGTTAGGGGGTTCTCAGCCCCAGCATTTT
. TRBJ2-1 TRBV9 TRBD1 CASSPRGDRISNEQFF TGTGCCAGCAGCCCCAGAGGGGACAGGATTAGCAATGAGCAGTTCTTC
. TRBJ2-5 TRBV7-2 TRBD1 CASSLTGPGQYF TGTGCCAGCAGCTTGACAGGGCCAGGGCAGTACTTC
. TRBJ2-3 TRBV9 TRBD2 CATNIGGGTDTQYF TGTGCCACCAATATTGGGGGGGGTACAGATACGCAGTATTTT
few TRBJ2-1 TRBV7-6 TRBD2 CASSKPGQGGRWGLAGLAEQFF TGTGCCAGCAGCAAACCGGGACAGGGGGGAAGATGGGGACTAGCGGGATTGGCTGAGCAGTTCTTC
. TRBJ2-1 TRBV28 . CASSLVDSYDEQFF TGTGCCAGCAGTTTAGTGGATTCCTACGATGAGCAGTTCTTC
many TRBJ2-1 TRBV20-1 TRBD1 CSLRQGAANEQFF TGCAGTCTCCGCCAGGGGGCAGCCAATGAGCAGTTCTTC
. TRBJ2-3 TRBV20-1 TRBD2 CSARDLSGRANTDTQYF TGCAGTGCTAGAGATCTAAGCGGGAGGGCTAACACAGATACGCAGTATTTT
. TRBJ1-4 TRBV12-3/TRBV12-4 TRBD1 CASSLNSGTGGEKLFF TGTGCCAGCAGTTTAAACTCCGGGACAGGAGGTGAAAAACTGTTTTTT
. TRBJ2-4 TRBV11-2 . CACGTGPGNIQYF TGTGCCTGCGGTACAGGGCCAGGGAACATTCAGTACTTC
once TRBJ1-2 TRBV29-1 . CSHRDVNYGYTF TGCAGCCATAGGGACGTTAACTATGGCTACACCTTC
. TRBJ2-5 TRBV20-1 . CSAGPSERVETQYF TGCAGTGCTGGCCCATCTGAGAGGGTGGAGACCCAGTACTTC
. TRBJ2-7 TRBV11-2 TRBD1 CASSLTSQGPYEQYF TGTGCCAGCAGCTTAACTTCACAGGGGCCCTACGAGCAGTACTTC
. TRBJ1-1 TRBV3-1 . CASSQKGFGAFF TGTGCCAGCAGCCAAAAGGGTTTTGGAGCTTTCTTT